The 32 T cell receptor beta chains reported below all come from one sample, sequenced in a study of blood T cell repertoires in COVID-19. Only in-frame clones appear in the TCRdb table, and some are missing; sequencing was by immunoSEQ multiplex PCR. The sample lists over 200,000 clones; almost 90% were seen once. Sequenced: peripheral blood. These receptor sequences come from a woman aged 55-70 years with acute or convalescent COVID-19.

This clone was picked up one time. The chain recombines TRBV19 with TRBJ1-1, with D possibly TRBD1 on 5 matching bases. The CDR3 is made up of 14 amino acids. Germline CDR1 reads LNHDA; CDR2 reads SQIVND (reference sequence). Trimming removed 5 bases at V and 5 bases at J, with 15 bases between. The CDR3 region has the DNA TGTGCCAGTAGTCCACAGACAGCAATGACTGAAGCTTTCTTT. Amino acid sequence: CASSPQTAMTEAFF.

This rearrangement joins TRBV7-9 to TRBJ2-3; D remains unclear. The CDR3 covers 13 residues. V was shortened by 6 bases and J by 0 bases, with 7 bases between the two germline ends. The V gene's germline CDR1 is SEHNR and CDR2 FQNEAQ (reference sequence). The CDR3 DNA reads TGTGCCAGCAGTGAGAGGAGCACAGATACGCAGTATTTT. Translation: CASSERSTDTQYF.

The rearrangement links TRBV7-2 to TRBJ1-2; D uncertain. Per the germline V gene, CDR1 is SGHTA and CDR2 is FQGNSA. The CDR3 totals 13 residues. The V end lost 3 bases, the J end lost 1 base, and 6 bases lay between the germline ends. The CDR3 nucleotides are TGTGCCAGCAGCTTCAACAGTAACTATGGCTACACCTTC. As protein: CASSFNSNYGYTF.

This clone showed up just a few times. The CDR3 DNA follows: TGTGCCAGTACCTATGGTAGAAATGAGCAGTTCTTC. It is translated as CASTYGRNEQFF. This chain joins TRBV19 and TRBJ2-1; D is ambiguous. CDR1 and CDR2 (germline): LNHDA, SQIVND (reference sequence). V lost 7 bases, J lost 7 bases, and 11 bases lay in between. CDR3 length: 12 amino acids.

In regard to this clone: The sample holds other DNA sequences that translate to the same CDR3. This chain uses TRBV6-5 with TRBJ1-1, with a possible D match to TRBD1 (5 bases). Germline assignment: CDR1 MNHEY and CDR2 SVGAGI. The CDR3 has 13 residues. The V end was cut by 0 bases, the J end by 5 bases, with 7 bases between. Written as DNA, the CDR3 is TGTGCCAGCAGTTACTCGGGGGGAACTGAAGCTTTCTTT. Translating gives CASSYSGGTEAFF.

The J gene is TRBJ2-3, the V gene TRBV5-8; no firm D call. The CDR3 has 12 amino acids. The V end was cut by 5 bases, the J end by 4 bases, with 8 bases between. The germline gives CDR1 SGHTS, CDR2 YDEGEE. The CDR3 spells CASRLTADTQYF. The CDR3 DNA is TGTGCCAGCAGGCTTACGGCAGATACGCAGTATTTT.

The chain carries TRBV19 and TRBJ2-7; TRBD1 matches at 9 bases. The CDR3 sequence is 16 residues long. The germline CDR1 and CDR2 sequences are LNHDA and SQIVND (reference sequence). Losses at the gene ends were 6 bases for V and 6 bases for J; bases not matched to a gene: 15. The CDR3 here is CASSLGTGPLYGEQYF. DNA of the CDR3: TGTGCCAGTAGCCTCGGGACAGGGCCCTTATACGGCGAGCAGTACTTC.

The J gene is TRBJ1-2, the V gene TRBV4-1, with D perhaps TRBD1 (6 bases). The CDR3 loop spans 14 amino acids. The germline gives CDR1 MGHRA, CDR2 YSYEKL. Trimming pared 5 bases from V and 8 bases from J, leaving 18 bases between. CDR3 DNA sequence: TGCGCCAGCAGCGAGGTCAGGGGAATAGAGGGCTACACCTTC. Translated: CASSEVRGIEGYTF.

V is TRBV18 and J is TRBJ2-7, with 9 bases identical to TRBD1. Germline V CDR1 and CDR2: KGHSH, LQKENI. V lost 2 bases, J lost 1 base, and 3 bases stayed unmatched. The CDR3 runs to 15 residues. CDR3 sequence (DNA): TGTGCCAGCTCACCAAGGACAGGGGATTCCTACGAGCAGTACTTC. Translation gives CASSPRTGDSYEQYF.

The rearrangement uses TRBV7-3 and TRBJ1-3; D possibly corresponds to TRBD1 (6 bases). V shed 6 bases and J shed 7 bases, with 16 bases lying between them. Looked up from germline, CDR1 is SGHTA and CDR2 is FQGTGA. This CDR3 comprises 14 residues. Here the CDR3 reads CASRLNRVVNTIYF. The DNA for the CDR3 is TGTGCCAGCAGGCTTAACAGGGTAGTTAACACCATATATTTT. Drawing the rest from reference TRBV7-3 and TRBJ1-3, the complete variable domain is GAGVSQTPSNKVTEKGKYVELRCDPISGHTALYWYRQSLGQGPEFLIYFQGTGAADDSGLPNDRFFAVRPEGSVSTLKIQRTERGDSAVYLCASRLNRVVNTIYFGEGSWLTVV.

This clone has a single count. The V gene is TRBV12-3 or TRBV12-4, the J gene TRBJ1-2; 9 bases map to TRBD1. V gave up 4 bases and J gave up 12 bases; unmatched junction bases: 9. The CDR3 covers 13 residues. This chain's CDR3 is CASSSGQGSVNTF. CDR3 nucleotides: TGTGCCAGCAGTTCCGGACAGGGGAGTGTGAACACCTTC.

This rearrangement joins TRBV19 to TRBJ1-2; a weak D match, TRBD1 (6 bases). CDR1 is LNHDA, CDR2 SQIVND, per germline (reference sequence). The CDR3 sequence is 12 residues long. Trimming took 4 bases from V and 12 from J, leaving 15 bases between them. The CDR3 spells CASSTLQGTHTF. CDR3 DNA: TGTGCCAGTAGTACCCTTCAGGGGACCCACACCTTC.

The gene calls are TRBV11-2 and TRBJ1-2; TRBD1 might be the D (5 bases). Germline V lookup: CDR1 SGHAT, CDR2 FQNNGV. The CDR3 length is 15 residues. With 3 bases removed from V and 4 bases from J, the gap between germline ends came to 15 bases. The CDR3 DNA is TGTGCCAGCAGCTTCGAGATAGGGGCCTCCTATGGCTACACCTTC. This gives the protein CASSFEIGASYGYTF.

This chain links TRBV7-2 with TRBJ2-7; D may be TRBD2 (5 bases). The germline V and J ends were trimmed by 5 bases and 2 bases, with 10 bases remaining between them. This CDR3 has 13 residues. Germline V gene sequence: CDR1 SGHTA, CDR2 FQGNSA. CDR3 amino acids: CASSGAGTYEQYF. DNA of the CDR3: TGTGCCAGCAGCGGCGCCGGGACCTACGAGCAGTACTTC. Based on the CDR3 plus reference TRBV7-2 and TRBJ2-7, the full variable domain is GAGVSQSPSNKVTEKGKDVELRCDPISGHTALYWYRQSLGQGLEFLIYFQGNSAPDKSGLPSDRFSAERTGGSVSTLTIQRTQQEDSAVYLCASSGAGTYEQYFGPGTRLTVT.

The chain links TRBV10-3 to TRBJ2-7; 8 bases fit TRBD1. The V segment lost 2 bases and the J segment 3 bases; nucleotides outside the gene matches: 6. The CDR3 sequence is 15 residues long. The germline V gene has CDR1 ENHRY and CDR2 SYGVKD. The CDR3 is CAISEPDRAYYEQYF. The CDR3 DNA follows: TGTGCCATCAGTGAGCCGGACAGGGCCTACTACGAGCAGTACTTC.

The chain employs TRBV2 and TRBJ2-5; D might be TRBD2 (5 bases). Germline lookup yields CDR1 SNHLY and CDR2 FYNNEI. V was clipped by 7 bases and J by 5 bases, with 17 bases between them. The CDR3 runs to 14 residues. The CDR3 DNA is TGTGCCAGCACGCGCGGACTTTCAAGGGAGACCCAGTACTTC. Residues: CASTRGLSRETQYF.

On this clone itself: Other DNA sequences in the same sample also yield this CDR3. This chain links TRBV19 with TRBJ1-1, with no clear D. The CDR3 consists of 14 residues. Trimming pared 2 bases from V and 0 bases from J, leaving 7 bases between. The germline gives CDR1 LNHDA, CDR2 SQIVND (reference sequence). The CDR3 bases are TGTGCCAGTAGTATAACCGGGGTGAACACTGAAGCTTTCTTT. Translated, it gives CASSITGVNTEAFF.

The DNA for the CDR3 is TGTGCCAGTAGTATCGTAGCAGCCGCGAACACCGGGGAGCTGTTTTTT. Translated: CASSIVAAANTGELFF. J is TRBJ2-2 and V is TRBV19; D uncertain. CDR1 and CDR2 from the germline V gene are LNHDA and SQIVND (reference sequence). Between the trimmed V and J ends, which lost 3 bases and 0 bases, there was a span of 11 bases. The CDR3 consists of 16 residues.

This chain joins TRBV24-1 and TRBJ2-7; TRBD2 matches 15 bases. V shed 9 bases, J shed 5 bases, and the junction held 13 bases outside the gene matches. The CDR3 is 17 residues long. Germline-derived CDR1 and CDR2 are KGHDR and SFDVKD. The CDR3 DNA reads as TGTGCCACCCTCGCCTCAGGACTAGCGGGGGGGCTGAACGAGCAGTACTTC. It is translated as CATLASGLAGGLNEQYF.

The V gene is TRBV10-1, the J gene TRBJ2-5, with 8 bases that match TRBD2. Germline-derived CDR1 and CDR2 are WNHNN and SYGVQD (reference sequence). The CDR3 contains 16 residues. V shed 0 bases and J 6 bases; nucleotides not matched to a gene: 9. CDR3: CASSESSAAGVQTQYF. The CDR3 nucleotides are TGCGCCAGCAGTGAGTCGTCGGCAGCGGGGGTTCAGACCCAGTACTTC.

The genes are TRBV6-2 or TRBV6-3 and TRBJ2-3; 7 bases fit TRBD1. Trimming removed 4 bases from V and 6 bases from J; junction bases left unmatched: 1. CDR3 size: 12 residues. The V gene's germline CDR1 is MNHEY and CDR2 SVGEGT. The CDR3 DNA reads TGTGCCAGCAGTTCAGGGGGTGATACGCAGTATTTT. It specifies CASSSGGDTQYF.

The chain links TRBV5-4 to TRBJ2-3, with D unclear. The CDR3 runs 12 residues. CDR1 is SGHNT and CDR2 is YYREEE in the germline V gene (reference sequence). Trimming stripped 4 bases from V and 1 base from J, with 4 bases between. CDR3 nucleotide sequence: TGTGCCAGCAGCCCTCGCACAGATACGCAGTATTTT. Its protein product is CASSPRTDTQYF.

The chain has TRBV4-3 and TRBJ2-2; D is ambiguous. CDR3 length equals 13 residues. Per the germline V gene, CDR1 is LGHNA and CDR2 is YSLEER. Trimming left V 4 bases short and J 6 bases short, with 9 bases between. CDR3 sequence (DNA): TGCGCCAGCAGCCCCGGTCGGGCCGGGGAGCTGTTTTTT. This sequence encodes CASSPGRAGELFF.

In its sample, this clone was seen once. The chain joins TRBV6-5 to TRBJ2-3; 7 bases are a match to TRBD2. The CDR3 covers 13 residues. CDR1 is MNHEY and CDR2 is SVGAGI in the germline V gene. With 7 bases clipped from V and 4 bases from J, the junction kept 5 bases outside the gene matches. The CDR3 loop reads CASTASGADTQYF. The CDR3, as DNA: TGTGCCAGCACCGCTAGCGGAGCAGATACGCAGTATTTT.

This sequence joins TRBV30 and TRBJ1-1; tentative D call: TRBD1 (5 bases). Germline lookup yields CDR1 GTSNPN and CDR2 SVGIG (reference sequence). This CDR3 has 13 amino acids. Trimming pared 3 bases from V and 0 bases from J, leaving 8 bases between. In DNA, the CDR3 is TGTGCCTGGAGCAGGGAGGTGAACACTGAAGCTTTCTTT. It is translated as CAWSREVNTEAFF.

J is TRBJ1-5 and V is TRBV6-6; TRBD1 might be the D (5 bases). The CDR3 consists of 13 residues. The V end lost 5 bases, the J end lost 10 bases, and 15 bases lay between the germline ends. Per the germline V gene, CDR1 is MNHNY and CDR2 is SVGAGI (reference sequence). The CDR3 loop reads CASSLQGGGPQHF. The CDR3 bases are TGTGCCAGCAGTCTTCAGGGAGGTGGTCCCCAGCATTTT.

The V call is TRBV2, the J call TRBJ1-5; the match to TRBD1 covers 9 bases. Germline-derived CDR1 and CDR2 are SNHLY and FYNNEI. Losses at the gene ends were 6 bases for V and 4 bases for J; bases not matched to a gene: 4. The CDR3 totals 14 residues. The CDR3 region is CASRKDRGNQPQHF. The DNA of the CDR3 is TGTGCCAGCAGGAAAGACAGGGGGAATCAGCCCCAGCATTTT.

J is TRBJ2-7 and V is TRBV5-1, with D perhaps TRBD2 (6 bases). With 6 bases removed from V and 0 bases from J, the gap between germline ends came to 10 bases. CDR3 length: 13 amino acids. CDR1 and CDR2 from the germline V gene are SGHRS and YFSETQ. The CDR3 reads CASNPGSSYEQYF. The CDR3 bases are TGCGCCAGCAACCCCGGGAGCTCCTACGAGCAGTACTTC.

The chain couples TRBV2 to TRBJ1-6; TRBD1 is a possible D gene (6 bases). V was cut by 2 bases and J by 4 bases, with 9 bases left in between. Looked up from germline, CDR1 is SNHLY and CDR2 is FYNNEI. The CDR3 spans 15 residues. The CDR3 nucleotides are TGTGCCAGCAGTGAACAGGGACATTATAATTCACCCCTCCACTTT. Translated: CASSEQGHYNSPLHF.

On this clone itself: The same CDR3 also results from other DNA sequences found in this sample. J is TRBJ2-2 and V is TRBV5-1; D remains ambiguous. V shed 0 bases and J shed 2 bases, with 8 bases lying between them. Germline-derived CDR1 and CDR2 are SGHRS and YFSETQ. The CDR3 totals 15 residues. CDR3 nucleotides: TGCGCCAGCAGCTTGGTGGCAGGCAACACCGGGGAGCTGTTTTTT. Protein product: CASSLVAGNTGELFF. Variable domain in full (rest from reference TRBV5-1 and TRBJ2-2): KAGVTQTPRYLIKTRGQQVTLSCSPISGHRSVSWYQQTPGQGLQFLFEYFSETQRNKGNFPGRFSGRQFSNSRSEMNVSTLELGDSALYLCASSLVAGNTGELFFGEGSRLTVL.

The chain is built from TRBV5-6 and TRBJ2-3, with 7 nucleotides matching TRBD2. Germline trimming cut 2 bases from V and 7 bases from J; bases unmatched to any gene: 13. The germline V gene has CDR1 SGHDT and CDR2 YYEEEE. The CDR3 is 16 residues long. The CDR3 DNA reads TGTGCCAGCAGCTTTAATTCGGGGGGTTATCAGAATACGCAGTATTTT. Translating gives CASSFNSGGYQNTQYF.

This chain joins TRBV7-6 and TRBJ2-1; D ambiguous. The germline CDR1 and CDR2 sequences are SGHVS and FNYEAQ. CDR3 length: 15 amino acids. V was cut by 1 base and J by 3 bases, with 10 bases left in between. The chain's CDR3 is CASSLGSQHYNEQFF. The CDR3 DNA is TGTGCCAGCAGCTTAGGTTCACAGCACTACAATGAGCAGTTCTTC.